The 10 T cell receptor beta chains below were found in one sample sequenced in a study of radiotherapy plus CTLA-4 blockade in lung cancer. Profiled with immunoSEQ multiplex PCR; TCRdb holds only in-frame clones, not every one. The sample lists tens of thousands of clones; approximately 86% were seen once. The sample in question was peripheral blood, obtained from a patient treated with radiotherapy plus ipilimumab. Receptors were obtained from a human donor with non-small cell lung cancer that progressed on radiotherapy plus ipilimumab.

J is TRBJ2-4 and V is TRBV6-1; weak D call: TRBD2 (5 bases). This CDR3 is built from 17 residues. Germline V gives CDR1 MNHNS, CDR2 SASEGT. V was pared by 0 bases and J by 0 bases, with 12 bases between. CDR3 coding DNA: TGTGCCAGCAGTGAAGCGCTGCTAGCTGGAGCCAAAAACATTCAGTACTTC. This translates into CASSEALLAGAKNIQYF.

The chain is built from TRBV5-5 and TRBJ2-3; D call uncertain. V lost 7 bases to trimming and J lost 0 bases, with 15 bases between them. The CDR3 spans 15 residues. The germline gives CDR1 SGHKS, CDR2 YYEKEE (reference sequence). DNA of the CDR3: TGTGCCAGCCACCTACTCCGGGCTAGCACAGATACGCAGTATTTT. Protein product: CASHLLRASTDTQYF.

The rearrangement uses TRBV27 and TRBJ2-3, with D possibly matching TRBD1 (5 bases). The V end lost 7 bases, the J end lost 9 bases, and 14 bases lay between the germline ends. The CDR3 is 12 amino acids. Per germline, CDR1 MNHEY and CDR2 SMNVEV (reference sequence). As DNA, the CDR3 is TGTGCCAGCACCGACAGCCTAACAACGCAGTATTTT. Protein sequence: CASTDSLTTQYF.

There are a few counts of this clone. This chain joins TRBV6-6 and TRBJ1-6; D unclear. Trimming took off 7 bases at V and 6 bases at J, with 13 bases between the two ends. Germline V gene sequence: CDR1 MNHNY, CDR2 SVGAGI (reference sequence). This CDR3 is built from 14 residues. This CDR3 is CASTKDPFNSPLHF. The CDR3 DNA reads TGTGCCAGCACCAAGGACCCATTTAATTCACCCCTCCACTTT.

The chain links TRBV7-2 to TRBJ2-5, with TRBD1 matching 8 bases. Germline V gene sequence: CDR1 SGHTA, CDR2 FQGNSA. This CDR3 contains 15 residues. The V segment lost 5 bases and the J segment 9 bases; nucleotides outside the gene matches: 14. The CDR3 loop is CASSPSRTGFEPQYF. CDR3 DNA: TGTGCCAGCAGCCCTTCCCGGACAGGGTTCGAACCCCAGTACTTC. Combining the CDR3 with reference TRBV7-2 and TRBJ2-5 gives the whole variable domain GAGVSQSPSNKVTEKGKDVELRCDPISGHTALYWYRQSLGQGLEFLIYFQGNSAPDKSGLPSDRFSAERTGGSVSTLTIQRTQQEDSAVYLCASSPSRTGFEPQYFGPGTRLLVL.

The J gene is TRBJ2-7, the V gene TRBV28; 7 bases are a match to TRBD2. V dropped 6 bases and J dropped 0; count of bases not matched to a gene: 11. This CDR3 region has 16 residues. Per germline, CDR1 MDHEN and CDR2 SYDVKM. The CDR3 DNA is TGTGCCAGCAGCACACGGGGGGAGGGATACTCCTACGAGCAGTACTTC. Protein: CASSTRGEGYSYEQYF.

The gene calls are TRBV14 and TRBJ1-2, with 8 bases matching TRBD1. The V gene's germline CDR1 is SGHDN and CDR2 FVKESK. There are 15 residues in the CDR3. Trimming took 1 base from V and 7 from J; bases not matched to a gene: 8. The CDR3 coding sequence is TGTGCCAGCAGCCAAGGGAGGACAGGGTTGGGTGGCTACACCTTC. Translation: CASSQGRTGLGGYTF.

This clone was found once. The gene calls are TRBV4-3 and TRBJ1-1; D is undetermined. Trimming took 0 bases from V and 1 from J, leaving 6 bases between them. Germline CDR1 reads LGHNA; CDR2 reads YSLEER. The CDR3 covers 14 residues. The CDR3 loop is CASSQEGKNTEAFF. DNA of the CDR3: TGCGCCAGCAGCCAAGAGGGCAAGAACACTGAAGCTTTCTTT.

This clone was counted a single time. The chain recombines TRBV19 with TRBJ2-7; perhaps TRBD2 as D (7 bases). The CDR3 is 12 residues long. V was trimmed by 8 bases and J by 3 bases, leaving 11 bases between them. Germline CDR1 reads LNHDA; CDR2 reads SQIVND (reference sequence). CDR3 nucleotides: TGTGCCAGTGGGGGGGGCGGCTACGAGCAGTACTTC. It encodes CASGGGGYEQYF.

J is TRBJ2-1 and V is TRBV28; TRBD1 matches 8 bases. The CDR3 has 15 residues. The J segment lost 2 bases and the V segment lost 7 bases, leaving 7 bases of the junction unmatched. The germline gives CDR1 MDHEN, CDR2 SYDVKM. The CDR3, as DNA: TGTGCCAGCACCCCACCAGGGGGCACCTACAATGAGCAGTTCTTC. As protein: CASTPPGGTYNEQFF.